The rows below give T cell receptor beta chains drawn from one sample of a study of blood T cell repertoires in COVID-19. Only in-frame clones appear in the TCRdb table, and some are missing; sequencing was by immunoSEQ multiplex PCR. The sample has fewer than 400,000 clones; under 90% are singletons. The sample consisted of peripheral blood. All receptors come from a young woman with COVID-19, enrolled during active disease. Each CDR3 is given with its conserved first and last residue. A D gene is named only where the DNA matches it firmly. Some rows mark clone size as missing; the rest say once, few, many or name a class of expanded clone.

j_call: TRBJ2-5; d_call: TRBD2; clone_size: .; v_call: TRBV7-6; cdr3_nt: TGTGCCAGCAGCTTAGCCGGGGGGGGAGAGACCCAGTACTTC; cdr3_aa: CASSLAGGGETQYF
j_call: TRBJ2-1; d_call: TRBD2; clone_size: .; v_call: TRBV7-6; cdr3_nt: TGTGCCAGCAGCACCCCGGCGGGCGGGGGGGCCTGGGGCAATGAGCAGTTCTTC; cdr3_aa: CASSTPAGGGAWGNEQFF
j_call: TRBJ1-1; d_call: TRBD1; clone_size: few; v_call: TRBV11-2; cdr3_nt: TGTGCCAGCAGCGCCTGGACAGGGGCTGATACTGAAGCTTTCTTT; cdr3_aa: CASSAWTGADTEAFF
j_call: TRBJ1-1; d_call: .; clone_size: .; v_call: TRBV2; cdr3_nt: TGTGCCAGCAGACAGGAAACGAACACTGAAGCTTTCTTT; cdr3_aa: CASRQETNTEAFF
j_call: TRBJ2-1; d_call: TRBD2; clone_size: .; v_call: TRBV11-2; cdr3_nt: TGTGCCAGCAGCTTATATAGCGGGGGCCCCAATGAGCAGTTCTTC; cdr3_aa: CASSLYSGGPNEQFF
j_call: TRBJ1-6; d_call: .; clone_size: many; v_call: TRBV7-5; cdr3_nt: TGTGTCAGAAGCTTGCTCGGAGTGGGGGCTAACTATAATTCACCCCTCCACTTT; cdr3_aa: CVRSLLGVGANYNSPLHF
j_call: TRBJ1-4; d_call: .; clone_size: .; v_call: TRBV3-1/TRBV3-2; cdr3_nt: TGTGCCAGCAGCCACAACCTTTTGGGACGGCGGGGTGAAAAACTGTTTTTT; cdr3_aa: CASSHNLLGRRGEKLFF
j_call: TRBJ2-3; d_call: .; clone_size: .; v_call: TRBV7-8; cdr3_nt: TGTGCCAGCAGCTCCCTTAGCGCAAGAAGCACAGATACGCAGTATTTT; cdr3_aa: CASSSLSARSTDTQYF
j_call: TRBJ1-1; d_call: TRBD1; clone_size: .; v_call: TRBV6-5; cdr3_nt: TGTGCCAGCAGTACAGGGGGCACTGAAGCTTTCTTT; cdr3_aa: CASSTGGTEAFF
j_call: TRBJ1-4; d_call: .; clone_size: .; v_call: TRBV12-5; cdr3_nt: TGTGCTAGTGGTTTGGTATTGGGTAAGGGACACTCTGAAAAACTGTTTTTT; cdr3_aa: CASGLVLGKGHSEKLFF
j_call: TRBJ2-1; d_call: TRBD2; clone_size: .; v_call: TRBV15; cdr3_nt: TGTGCCACCAGCAGAGATATGGGGCTGGGTAGCGGGAACGTCAATGAGCAGTTCTTC; cdr3_aa: CATSRDMGLGSGNVNEQFF
j_call: TRBJ2-1; d_call: .; clone_size: few; v_call: TRBV20-1; cdr3_nt: TGCAGTGCTAATCGGGCGGGCGAGCAGTTCTTC; cdr3_aa: CSANRAGEQFF
j_call: TRBJ2-7; d_call: TRBD1; clone_size: .; v_call: TRBV27; cdr3_nt: TGTGCCAGCAGCCCGACAGGGCCGTCGGCCGGACTTCGGCAGTACTTC; cdr3_aa: CASSPTGPSAGLRQYF
j_call: TRBJ1-5; d_call: .; clone_size: .; v_call: TRBV28; cdr3_nt: TGTGCCAGCAGTTGGTCGTCGCGGGGTCTCTATCAGCCCCAGCATTTT; cdr3_aa: CASSWSSRGLYQPQHF
j_call: TRBJ1-4; d_call: .; clone_size: .; v_call: TRBV5-4; cdr3_nt: TGTGCCAGCAGCGCGACCCACCTGAGCGGCGAAAAACTGTTTTTT; cdr3_aa: CASSATHLSGEKLFF
j_call: TRBJ2-7; d_call: .; clone_size: .; v_call: TRBV5-4; cdr3_nt: TGTGCCAGCAGCTCTCCCCACGGCGGGACAGCCTACGAGCAGTACTTC; cdr3_aa: CASSSPHGGTAYEQYF
j_call: TRBJ1-5; d_call: TRBD1; clone_size: .; v_call: TRBV28; cdr3_nt: TGTGCCAGCAGTTCCACAGGGGTGCAGCCCCAGCATTTT; cdr3_aa: CASSSTGVQPQHF
j_call: TRBJ2-7; d_call: .; clone_size: .; v_call: TRBV10-1; cdr3_nt: TGCGCCAGCAGACCCCCACGGAGCTCCTACGAGCAGTACTTC; cdr3_aa: CASRPPRSSYEQYF
j_call: TRBJ1-6; d_call: TRBD1; clone_size: .; v_call: TRBV2; cdr3_nt: TGTGCCAGCAGTCGGGGCAACAGGGGTAATTCACCCCTCCACTTT; cdr3_aa: CASSRGNRGNSPLHF
j_call: TRBJ2-7; d_call: TRBD1; clone_size: .; v_call: TRBV19; cdr3_nt: TGTGCCAGTAGTTCTCCCGGGACAGGGTTCTCCTACGAGCAGTACTTC; cdr3_aa: CASSSPGTGFSYEQYF
j_call: TRBJ2-5; d_call: .; clone_size: .; v_call: TRBV12-3/TRBV12-4; cdr3_nt: TGTGCCAGCACCACTTTTTGGGCCGAGACCCAGTACTTC; cdr3_aa: CASTTFWAETQYF
j_call: TRBJ1-5; d_call: .; clone_size: once; v_call: TRBV12-5; cdr3_nt: TGTGCTAGTGGATCGGGGGGCAATCAGCCCCAGCATTTT; cdr3_aa: CASGSGGNQPQHF
j_call: TRBJ2-2; d_call: .; clone_size: .; v_call: TRBV5-6; cdr3_nt: TGTGCCAGCAGCGGGGCCACAGGGAACACCGGGGAGCTGTTTTTT; cdr3_aa: CASSGATGNTGELFF
j_call: TRBJ1-4; d_call: TRBD1; clone_size: .; v_call: TRBV4-1; cdr3_nt: TGCGCCAGCAGTCAAGGACAGGGGACAGGGGCTGAAAAACTGTTTTTT; cdr3_aa: CASSQGQGTGAEKLFF
j_call: TRBJ2-7; d_call: .; clone_size: .; v_call: TRBV10-3; cdr3_nt: TGTGCCACCTTGTCACTTGACTACGAGCAGTACTTC; cdr3_aa: CATLSLDYEQYF
j_call: TRBJ1-1; d_call: .; clone_size: .; v_call: TRBV6-5; cdr3_nt: TGTGCCGCCCGGGACACCTTAAAGGGAAAAGCTTTCTTT; cdr3_aa: CAARDTLKGKAFF
j_call: TRBJ2-1; d_call: TRBD2; clone_size: .; v_call: TRBV11-3; cdr3_nt: TGTGCCAGCAGACGACTAGCATCCCACAATGAGCAGTTCTTC; cdr3_aa: CASRRLASHNEQFF
j_call: TRBJ2-1; d_call: TRBD1; clone_size: .; v_call: TRBV6-4; cdr3_nt: TGTGCCAGCAGCATGGACAGGGTCCATGAGCAGTTCTTC; cdr3_aa: CASSMDRVHEQFF
j_call: TRBJ1-5; d_call: .; clone_size: .; v_call: TRBV9; cdr3_nt: TGTGCCAGCAGCGTAGACAGCTATAGCAATCAGCCCCAGCATTTT; cdr3_aa: CASSVDSYSNQPQHF
j_call: TRBJ1-4; d_call: .; clone_size: once; v_call: TRBV7-2; cdr3_nt: TGTGCCAGCAGGCCCTCGGGTGGATCAACTAATGAAAAACTGTTTTTT; cdr3_aa: CASRPSGGSTNEKLFF
j_call: TRBJ2-7; d_call: .; clone_size: .; v_call: TRBV5-5; cdr3_nt: TGTGCCAGCAGCTCCAAGGGAGGATTCTACGAGCAGTACTTC; cdr3_aa: CASSSKGGFYEQYF
j_call: TRBJ1-2; d_call: .; clone_size: once; v_call: TRBV7-9; cdr3_nt: TGTGCCAGCAGCTTAATGGGGAGCTATGGCTACACCTTC; cdr3_aa: CASSLMGSYGYTF
j_call: TRBJ1-3; d_call: .; clone_size: .; v_call: TRBV27; cdr3_nt: TGTGCCAGCAGTGCGGACTTCGGGACTGCTGGAAACACCATATATTTT; cdr3_aa: CASSADFGTAGNTIYF
j_call: TRBJ1-1; d_call: TRBD1; clone_size: .; v_call: TRBV2; cdr3_nt: TGTGCCAGCAGCGACAGGGGGTTCACTGAAGCTTTCTTT; cdr3_aa: CASSDRGFTEAFF
j_call: TRBJ1-5; d_call: .; clone_size: .; v_call: TRBV5-6; cdr3_nt: TGTGCCCGCAGCTTGGGGGGGGGCGATCAGCCCCAGCATTTT; cdr3_aa: CARSLGGGDQPQHF
j_call: TRBJ1-2; d_call: TRBD1; clone_size: once; v_call: TRBV2; cdr3_nt: TGTGCCAGCGGGACAGGGATCGGTGGCTACACCTTC; cdr3_aa: CASGTGIGGYTF
j_call: TRBJ1-6; d_call: .; clone_size: .; v_call: TRBV4-2; cdr3_nt: TGTGCCAGCAGCCAAGATAGTGGGCAGGGATATTCACCCCTCCACTTT; cdr3_aa: CASSQDSGQGYSPLHF
j_call: TRBJ1-2; d_call: .; clone_size: .; v_call: TRBV20-1; cdr3_nt: TGCAGTGCTAGAGGGGGCGAAAGCTACACCTTC; cdr3_aa: CSARGGESYTF
j_call: TRBJ1-6; d_call: TRBD1; clone_size: once; v_call: TRBV18; cdr3_nt: TGTGCCAGCTCATCCGGGACAGGGGTATCACCCCTCCACTTT; cdr3_aa: CASSSGTGVSPLHF
j_call: TRBJ1-2; d_call: .; clone_size: .; v_call: TRBV7-8; cdr3_nt: TGTGCCAGCAGCCCAACGGACTATGGCAGCGGCTACACCTTC; cdr3_aa: CASSPTDYGSGYTF
j_call: TRBJ1-2; d_call: TRBD1; clone_size: .; v_call: TRBV18; cdr3_nt: TGTGCCAGCTCACCAGGACAGGGCCATGGCTACACCTTC; cdr3_aa: CASSPGQGHGYTF
j_call: TRBJ1-6; d_call: .; clone_size: .; v_call: TRBV6-5; cdr3_nt: TGTGCCAGCTGGGGTGGGACATCAAAGAATTCACCCCTCCACTTT; cdr3_aa: CASWGGTSKNSPLHF
j_call: TRBJ2-7; d_call: .; clone_size: .; v_call: TRBV13; cdr3_nt: TGTGCCAGCAGCTTAGGTCTCGGGGGGCTTGGCGAGCAGTACTTC; cdr3_aa: CASSLGLGGLGEQYF
j_call: TRBJ1-1; d_call: .; clone_size: .; v_call: TRBV4-3; cdr3_nt: TGCGCCAGCAGCCAAGATCATGCCAGGGAAGCTTTCTTT; cdr3_aa: CASSQDHAREAFF
j_call: TRBJ2-3; d_call: TRBD2; clone_size: .; v_call: TRBV28; cdr3_nt: TGTGCCAGCAGTCCCACTAGCGGGGGGGCCACTACGGATACGCAGTATTTT; cdr3_aa: CASSPTSGGATTDTQYF
j_call: TRBJ2-1; d_call: .; clone_size: once; v_call: TRBV12-3/TRBV12-4; cdr3_nt: TGTGCCAGCGGCACAGGCAATGAGCAGTTCTTC; cdr3_aa: CASGTGNEQFF
j_call: TRBJ1-1; d_call: .; clone_size: .; v_call: TRBV12-5; cdr3_nt: TGTGCTAGTGGTTTAGGGGGTGGGGTAATTAACACTGAAGCTTTCTTT; cdr3_aa: CASGLGGGVINTEAFF
j_call: TRBJ1-1; d_call: .; clone_size: .; v_call: TRBV2; cdr3_nt: TGTGCCAGCCTCCACCGAACCGCGGCGGGGAACACTGAAGCTTTCTTT; cdr3_aa: CASLHRTAAGNTEAFF
j_call: TRBJ1-2; d_call: .; clone_size: .; v_call: TRBV18; cdr3_nt: TGTGCCAGCTCACCACCGGGGAGAAGTGGCTACACCTTC; cdr3_aa: CASSPPGRSGYTF
j_call: TRBJ1-2; d_call: TRBD1; clone_size: .; v_call: TRBV6-1; cdr3_nt: TGTGCCAGCAGTGACATAGTGACAGGGTCAAGGGCTGGCTACACCTTC; cdr3_aa: CASSDIVTGSRAGYTF
j_call: TRBJ1-1; d_call: .; clone_size: .; v_call: TRBV14; cdr3_nt: TGTGCCAGCAGCCAAGTTGAGGTCCTCACTGAAGCTTTCTTT; cdr3_aa: CASSQVEVLTEAFF
j_call: TRBJ2-6; d_call: TRBD1; clone_size: .; v_call: TRBV6-5; cdr3_nt: TGTGCCAGCAGTTACCAGGGGGCCGGCGGGGCCAACGTCCTGACTTTC; cdr3_aa: CASSYQGAGGANVLTF
j_call: TRBJ1-4; d_call: .; clone_size: once; v_call: TRBV2; cdr3_nt: TGTGCCAGCAGAGCTGGGCGGGGGGTGTTTTTT; cdr3_aa: CASRAGRGVFF
j_call: TRBJ1-1; d_call: .; clone_size: .; v_call: TRBV5-6; cdr3_nt: TGTGCCAGCAAAATCAGAGCGGGACGGACTGAAGCTTTCTTT; cdr3_aa: CASKIRAGRTEAFF
j_call: TRBJ2-7; d_call: TRBD1; clone_size: .; v_call: TRBV10-3; cdr3_nt: TGTGCCATCAGTGAGCGGCAGGGGGTTTCCTACGAGCAGTACTTC; cdr3_aa: CAISERQGVSYEQYF
j_call: TRBJ1-5; d_call: .; clone_size: .; v_call: TRBV19; cdr3_nt: TGTGCCAGTAGTCCGGGACAATATAAGAATCAGCCCCAGCATTTT; cdr3_aa: CASSPGQYKNQPQHF
j_call: TRBJ2-2; d_call: TRBD2; clone_size: .; v_call: TRBV2; cdr3_nt: TGTGCCAGCAGCGGGGCGGGGGTACTGTTTTTT; cdr3_aa: CASSGAGVLFF
j_call: TRBJ1-2; d_call: .; clone_size: .; v_call: TRBV18; cdr3_nt: TGTGCCAGCTCACCATCACAGGGCTACTATGGCTACACCTTC; cdr3_aa: CASSPSQGYYGYTF
j_call: TRBJ2-2; d_call: .; clone_size: .; v_call: TRBV7-6; cdr3_nt: TGTGCCAGCAGAGCTATCTCCGGGGAGCTGTTTTTT; cdr3_aa: CASRAISGELFF